This paragraph covers one T cell receptor (beta chain) sequence. The antigen remains undetermined. Trimming shortened V by 5 bases and J by 0 bases, and 19 bases separated the two germline ends. Germline V gene sequence: CDR1 LNHDA, CDR2 SQIVND (reference sequence). The CDR3 has 17 residues. After constant-region reverse-primer amplification, full-length variable regions underwent semi-nested PCR with Nested Universal Primer A. TCRdb used MiXCR to reprocess the 5' RACE reads, holding one entry per CDR3 protein. Of approximately 60,000 distinct CDR3 sequences listed, less than 25% are singletons. Regarding the study as a whole: Greatest tumor Treg TCR overlap was with tumor naive CD4+ cells. The larger cohort examined one V-J beta rearrangement, not whole repertoires. Tumor memory CD4+ T cell TCR gene usage was found to cluster with blood and lymph node memory CD4+ cells and with lymph node naive CD4+ cells.

This TCR derives from a female donor with breast cancer. The rearrangement links TRBV19 to TRBJ1-2, with D possibly TRBD1 on 6 matching bases. Source material: memory CD4+ T cells sorted from a lymph node. Indicated subset: memory CD4+ T cells, CD4+CD45RO+CD25-. The CDR3 spells CASSARGAGQANYGYTF. The CDR3 DNA reads as TGTGCCAGTAGTGCCAGGGGCGCGGGTCAGGCTAACTATGGCTACACCTTC.